This TCR beta chain was obtained from a study of identical twins. V was pared by 6 bases and J by 9 bases, with 18 bases between. The CDR3 has 13 amino acids. Germline V gene lookup returns CDR1 DFQATT and CDR2 SNEGSKA (reference sequence). TCRdb redid the calling of the 5' RACE reads with MiXCR, one entry per CDR3 protein. The sample carries hundreds of thousands of distinct CDR3 sequences, 18% recorded once. This clonotype appeared a few times. The same specimen was also included in a second study, on T cells expressing NK-cell markers.

The V gene is TRBV20-1, the J gene TRBJ2-1; weak D call: TRBD2 (6 bases). Sequencing was done on a sample of PBMCs. The receptor's source is a young woman in good health. The CDR3 DNA reads TGCAGTGCCCGAGGGGCAACTAGCCCTGAGCAGTTCTTC. The encoded protein is CSARGATSPEQFF.